This TCR beta chain stems from a study of cytotoxic CD8 clonotypes in ibrutinib-treated CLL. V lost 6 bases, J lost 4 bases, and 16 bases lay in between. The CDR3 is 15 amino acids. Germline V gene lookup returns CDR1 LNHDA and CDR2 SQIVND (reference sequence). TCRdb's table, derived via immunoSEQ multiplex PCR, lists solely in-frame clones and lacks some. The sample includes 26,000 or so clones, about 62% of them seen just once. The material was PBMCs, obtained before ibrutinib treatment. The rearrangement links TRBV19 to TRBJ1-3, with D hard to call. The sequence was collected from a human donor with chronic lymphocytic leukemia. CDR3 sequence reads: CASSRLQSQGNTIYF. As DNA, the CDR3 is TGTGCCAGTAGCCGATTACAGTCTCAAGGAAACACCATATATTTT.